This T cell receptor beta chain was captured in a study of CD8+CD57+ T cells in acquired aplastic anemia. Study information: Average DNA yield from sorted CD4+ and CD8+ cells was around 3.2 ug. Broader study findings: Comparison of patients with controls identified approximately 28 shared CD8+ CDR3 sequences. A significant difference in CD8+ Simpson's diversity between patients and controls was not found.

Template material for TCR beta VDJ and CDR3 profiling consisted of genomic DNA. A single record per CDR3 protein comes from TCRdb applying MiXCR to the reads. The sample holds around 150,000 distinct CDR3 sequences; around 48% are singletons and the top ten take roughly 30%. Patients picked for sequencing had shown CD8+CD57+ cell expansion detected by flow cytometry. All patients had severe acquired aplastic anemia. On this clonotype: What it binds is not known.

Between the trimmed V and J ends, which lost 2 bases and 2 bases, there was a span of 15 bases. Looked up from germline, CDR1 is DFQATT and CDR2 is SNEGSKA (reference sequence). This CDR3 is 15 amino acids long. The source of this sequence is a human donor with aplastic anemia. The chain carries TRBV20-1 and TRBJ1-2; D gene unclear. Sequencing used sorted CD4+, CD8+, or CD8+CD57+ T cells (not recorded which) from PBMCs. The CDR3 DNA sequence: TGCAGTGCTAGATCAGGCTACGGAGAGAACTATGGCTACACCTTC. Translated, it gives CSARSGYGENYGYTF.